This entry features one TCR beta chain sequence. This record comes from a study of T cell changes during pregnancy in multiple sclerosis. The protocol was immunoSEQ multiplex PCR, while the TCRdb copy is restricted to in-frame clones and leaves out a portion. The data show about 40,000 clones, with nearly 90% seen just once and roughly 0.9% held by the top ten. The CDR3 extends over 13 amino acids. V and J are TRBV1 and TRBJ2-3; the table calls TRBD2, which could not be checked here. TRBV1 is given as a pseudogene. Sequenced material: CD4+ T cells from peripheral blood mononuclear cells, taken after pregnancy. The receptor was derived from a female donor with multiple sclerosis, enrolled in a pregnancy study. In nucleotides, the CDR3 is TGCACCACTGGGGGCGGGGGGGCAGATACGCAGTATTTT. It encodes CTTGGGGADTQYF.